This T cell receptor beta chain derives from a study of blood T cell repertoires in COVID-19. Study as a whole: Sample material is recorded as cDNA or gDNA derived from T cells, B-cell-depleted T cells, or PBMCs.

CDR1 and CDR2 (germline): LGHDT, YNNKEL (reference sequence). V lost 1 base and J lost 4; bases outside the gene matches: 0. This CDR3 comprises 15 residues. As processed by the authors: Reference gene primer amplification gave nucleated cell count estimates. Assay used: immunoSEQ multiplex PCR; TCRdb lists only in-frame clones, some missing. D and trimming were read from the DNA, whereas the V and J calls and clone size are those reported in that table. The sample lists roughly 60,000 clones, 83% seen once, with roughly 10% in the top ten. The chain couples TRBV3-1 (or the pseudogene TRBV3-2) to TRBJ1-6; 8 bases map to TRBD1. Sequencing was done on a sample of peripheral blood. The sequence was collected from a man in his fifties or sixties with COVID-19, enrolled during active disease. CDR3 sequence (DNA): TGTGCCAGCAGCCAAGGGACAGGGTATAATTCACCCCTCCACTTT. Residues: CASSQGTGYNSPLHF.